These 29 T cell receptor beta chains were sequenced from one sample in a study of OX40 agonist ivuxolimab in advanced cancers. The data were produced by immunoSEQ multiplex PCR, yet TCRdb's version contains in-frame clones alone and is incomplete. The sample consists of approximately 99,000 clones, approximately 94% of them appearing once. The specimen was CD4+ or CD8+ T cells sorted from blood, collected in a trial of the OX40 agonist ivuxolimab. These receptors were obtained from an adult with an advanced solid tumor such as melanoma, head and neck, liver or kidney cancer.

The chain recombines TRBV11-2 with TRBJ2-5; D is perhaps TRBD1 (5 bases). Per the germline V gene, CDR1 is SGHAT and CDR2 is FQNNGV. Trimming removed 5 bases at V and 2 bases at J, with 9 bases between. This CDR3 comprises 13 residues. Here the CDR3 reads CASSIRVQETQYF. The CDR3 DNA reads as TGTGCCAGCAGCATCAGGGTTCAAGAGACCCAGTACTTC. Using reference TRBV11-2 and TRBJ2-5 for the parts outside the CDR3, the full variable domain is EAGVAQSPRYKIIEKRQSVAFWCNPISGHATLYWYQQILGQGPKLLIQFQNNGVVDDSQLPKDRFSAERLKGVDSTLKIQPAKLEDSAVYLCASSIRVQETQYFGPGTRLLVL.

V and J are TRBV11-2 and TRBJ2-7; TRBD1 matches at 10 bases. The CDR3 sequence is 16 residues long. J was trimmed by 4 bases and V by 0 bases; bases with no gene match: 6. Per germline, CDR1 SGHAT and CDR2 FQNNGV. The CDR3 DNA reads as TGTGCCAGCAGCTTAGAGGGGACAGGGGCATATTACGAGCAGTACTTC. Protein product: CASSLEGTGAYYEQYF.

This chain links TRBV7-9 with TRBJ1-2; D not certain. The CDR3 totals 14 residues. The germline CDR1 and CDR2 sequences are SEHNR and FQNEAQ (reference sequence). V dropped 5 bases and J dropped 6 bases, with 16 bases sitting between them. The CDR3 here is CASSPLEREHGYTF. The CDR3 region has the DNA TGTGCCAGCAGCCCCCTGGAGAGGGAGCATGGCTACACCTTC.

This chain connects TRBV28 to TRBJ2-7; 7 positions agree with TRBD1. Germline-derived CDR1 and CDR2 are MDHEN and SYDVKM. This CDR3 comprises 14 residues. The junction had 6 bases not matched to a gene; V was cut back by 2 bases and J by 5 bases. The CDR3 reads CASSLGNRGHEQYF. CDR3 nucleotide sequence: TGTGCCAGCAGTTTAGGGAACAGGGGCCACGAGCAGTACTTC.

This chain uses TRBV7-9 with TRBJ2-7; 7 bases agree with TRBD1. Germline lookup yields CDR1 SEHNR and CDR2 FQNEAQ (reference sequence). The CDR3 spans 13 residues. Germline trimming cut 5 bases from V and 7 bases from J; bases unmatched to any gene: 8. CDR3 coding DNA: TGTGCCAGCAGCACCACAGGGGCCGAGGAGCAGTACTTC. Protein product: CASSTTGAEEQYF.

CDR3 amino acids: CASSQGVNQPQHF. CDR3 nucleotide sequence: TGCGCCAGCAGCCAAGGGGTCAATCAGCCCCAGCATTTT. The V gene is TRBV4-1, the J gene TRBJ1-5, with D unresolved. V dropped 1 base and J dropped 3 bases, with 4 bases sitting between them. This CDR3 is built from 13 residues. Germline CDR1 and CDR2: MGHRA and YSYEKL.

The V gene is TRBV19, the J gene TRBJ2-7; D ambiguous. The CDR3 totals 15 residues. Trimming shortened V by 7 bases and J by 2 bases, and 18 bases separated the two germline ends. Germline values: CDR1 LNHDA, CDR2 SQIVND (reference sequence). In nucleotides, the CDR3 is TGTGCCAGTACGTCCGGTAGTGGGCCGGCCTACGAGCAGTACTTC. It specifies CASTSGSGPAYEQYF.

The rearrangement joins TRBV19 to TRBJ1-1, with no clear D. The CDR3 length is 15 residues. The V gene lost 4 bases and the J gene lost 3 bases, with 15 bases spanning the gap. Looked up from germline, CDR1 is LNHDA and CDR2 is SQIVND (reference sequence). CDR3 sequence: CASSTSRSLHTEAFF. In DNA, the CDR3 is TGTGCCAGTAGTACCTCCAGATCGTTGCACACTGAAGCTTTCTTT. The full variable domain, in which reference TRBV19 and TRBJ1-1 provide the parts outside the CDR3, is DGGITQSPKYLFRKEGQNVTLSCEQNLNHDAMYWYRQDPGQGLRLIYYSQIVNDFQKGDIAEGYSVSREKKESFPLTVTSAQKNPTAFYLCASSTSRSLHTEAFFGQGTRLTVV.

The V and J genes are TRBV5-6 and TRBJ1-1; D remains ambiguous. Trimming took 5 bases from V and 2 from J, leaving 10 bases between them. The CDR3 runs 13 residues. The germline V gene has CDR1 SGHDT and CDR2 YYEEEE. CDR3 residues: CASRPLGNTEAFF. CDR3 in DNA: TGTGCCAGCAGGCCCCTCGGCAACACTGAAGCTTTCTTT.

This clone was seen just once. The rearrangement uses TRBV28 and TRBJ2-7; 8 nucleotides match TRBD1. The length of the CDR3 is 14 residues. Germline CDR1 is MDHEN and CDR2 is SYDVKM. Trimming cost V 3 bases and J 4 bases; bases outside gene matches: 5. CDR3 loop: CASSFTGGEYEQYF. The CDR3 DNA sequence: TGTGCCAGCAGTTTTACAGGGGGTGAATACGAGCAGTACTTC.

This chain connects TRBV28 to TRBJ2-7; possibly TRBD1 for D (5 bases). The CDR3 has 14 residues. Trimming stripped 3 bases from V and 5 bases from J, with 14 bases between. Germline values: CDR1 MDHEN, CDR2 SYDVKM. Written as DNA, the CDR3 is TGTGCCAGCAGTTTTAGGGGTGTCGTGAACGAGCAGTACTTC. This gives the protein CASSFRGVVNEQYF.

This clone has a single count. The chain employs TRBV5-6 and TRBJ2-2; D uncertain. The CDR3 sequence is 17 residues long. The V end was cut by 1 base, the J end by 3 bases, with 16 bases between. Looked up from germline, CDR1 is SGHDT and CDR2 is YYEEEE. CDR3 nucleotides: TGTGCCAGCAGCTTGAATTTTCTGACACACTACACCGGGGAGCTGTTTTTT. Translation: CASSLNFLTHYTGELFF.

This clone was picked up one time. The genes are TRBV7-3 and TRBJ1-1, with D possibly TRBD1 on 5 matching bases. This CDR3 region has 15 residues. CDR1 is SGHTA, CDR2 FQGTGA, per germline. V was shortened by 9 bases and J by 1 base, with 18 bases between the two germline ends. The CDR3 DNA follows: TGTGCCAGTAACTCCTCTGGGACGCGGAACACTGAAGCTTTCTTT. This sequence encodes CASNSSGTRNTEAFF.

The rearrangement uses TRBV19 and TRBJ2-7, with 10 bases lining up with TRBD2. V lost 1 base to trimming and J lost 6 bases; unmatched junction nucleotides: 6. From germline, CDR1 is LNHDA and CDR2 SQIVND (reference sequence). This CDR3 region has 15 residues. Here the CDR3 DNA reads TGTGCCAGTAGTATAGCTAGCGGGAGTTTAATCGAGCAGTACTTC. Protein: CASSIASGSLIEQYF.

V gene TRBV28 combines with J gene TRBJ2-7; D is uncertain. There are 11 residues in the CDR3. Germline V gene lookup returns CDR1 MDHEN and CDR2 SYDVKM. Trimming shortened V by 6 bases and J by 3 bases, and 6 bases separated the two germline ends. CDR3 coding DNA: TGTGCCAGCAGCCAAAACTACGAGCAGTACTTC. It encodes CASSQNYEQYF.

The chain is built from TRBV7-3 and TRBJ1-1; D is perhaps TRBD1 (6 bases). Germline V gene sequence: CDR1 SGHTA, CDR2 FQGTGA. The CDR3 covers 14 residues. V was clipped by 2 bases and J by 6 bases, with 13 bases between them. In DNA form, the CDR3 reads TGTGCCAGCAGCTTAGGTCAGGGGCCGTCTGAAGCTTTCTTT. It yields the protein CASSLGQGPSEAFF.

This clone was seen more than once but under ten times. The chain couples TRBV27 to TRBJ2-7, with 7 positions matching TRBD1. The CDR3 totals 16 residues. Germline trimming cut 2 bases from V and 0 bases from J; bases unmatched to any gene: 7. Looked up from germline, CDR1 is MNHEY and CDR2 is SMNVEV (reference sequence). CDR3 bases: TGTGCCAGCAGTTTAAGACAGGGCTCCTACTCCTACGAGCAGTACTTC. Encoded protein: CASSLRQGSYSYEQYF.

The chain employs TRBV19 and TRBJ1-5; the D is unclear. The germline V gene has CDR1 LNHDA and CDR2 SQIVND (reference sequence). CDR3 length equals 11 residues. Trimming stripped 10 bases from V and 6 bases from J, with 10 bases between. The CDR3 is CATGEGQPQHF. The CDR3 DNA reads TGTGCCACTGGGGAGGGTCAGCCCCAGCATTTT.

This clone showed up just once. The chain recombines TRBV7-2 with TRBJ2-7; perhaps TRBD2 as D (6 bases). The CDR3 sequence is 18 residues long. CDR1 and CDR2 from the germline V gene are SGHTA and FQGNSA. V lost 0 bases and J lost 4, with 22 bases in between. The CDR3 here is CASSLAPSAREVIYEQYF. Here the CDR3 DNA reads TGTGCCAGCAGCTTAGCGCCCTCGGCGAGGGAGGTCATTTACGAGCAGTACTTC.

The chain recombines TRBV7-9 with TRBJ1-1, with D unresolved. V was trimmed by 1 base and J by 7 bases, leaving 10 bases between them. CDR3 length: 13 amino acids. Germline V gene data show CDR1 as SEHNR and CDR2 as FQNEAQ (reference sequence). The CDR3 coding sequence is TGTGCCAGCAGCTTAGAAACCGGATATGAAGCTTTCTTT. It yields the protein CASSLETGYEAFF.

The J gene is TRBJ2-5, the V gene TRBV6-4; no definite D call. Trimming took 9 bases from V and 1 from J, leaving 9 bases between them. Germline CDR1 reads MRHNA; CDR2 reads SNTAGT. This CDR3 region has 12 residues. CDR3 nucleotide sequence: TGTGCCAGAGAGGACGGCCAAGAGACCCAGTACTTC. Translation: CAREDGQETQYF.

The chain uses TRBV13 and TRBJ2-1, with TRBD2 identical over 10 bases. V lost 5 bases and J lost 8; bases outside the gene matches: 12. The CDR3 is 16 residues long. Germline CDR1 reads PRHDT; CDR2 reads FYEKMQ (reference sequence). For the CDR3, the DNA is TGTGCCAGCAGCCCCCTTGGGCTAGCGGGAGTGGATGAGCAGTTCTTC. Protein sequence: CASSPLGLAGVDEQFF.

The chain has TRBV19 and TRBJ2-3, with TRBD2 matching over 8 bases. The junction had 9 bases not matched to a gene; V was cut back by 1 base and J by 3 bases. CDR3 length: 17 residues. CDR1 LNHDA and CDR2 SQIVND come from the germline V gene (reference sequence). The DNA for the CDR3 is TGTGCCAGTAGTATAGGGGTGACTAGCGTCGAGACAGATACGCAGTATTTT. It specifies CASSIGVTSVETDTQYF.

This clone was seen many times. The gene calls are TRBV2 and TRBJ2-7; 7 positions agree with TRBD1. CDR1 SNHLY and CDR2 FYNNEI come from the germline V gene. The CDR3 contains 14 residues. Trimming took 7 bases from V and 0 from J; bases not matched to a gene: 6. The DNA of the CDR3 is TGTGCCAGCAACAGGGGTCTGAGCTCCTACGAGCAGTACTTC. Translated, it gives CASNRGLSSYEQYF.

The gene calls are TRBV6-5 and TRBJ1-2; D uncertain. Trimming took off 5 bases at V and 4 bases at J, with 14 bases between the two ends. Per germline, CDR1 MNHEY and CDR2 SVGAGI. CDR3 length equals 14 residues. CDR3 DNA: TGTGCCAGCAGTCTCGGACTAGCAAGCTATGGCTACACCTTC. Translated, it gives CASSLGLASYGYTF.

V gene TRBV28 combines with J gene TRBJ2-7; D possibly corresponds to TRBD2 (6 bases). The CDR3 runs to 14 residues. Germline V gene data show CDR1 as MDHEN and CDR2 as SYDVKM. Trimming removed 3 bases from V and 2 bases from J, with 11 bases in between. The CDR3 loop is CASSLAGTPYEQYF. DNA for the CDR3: TGTGCCAGCAGTTTGGCCGGGACTCCCTACGAGCAGTACTTC.

V gene TRBV7-9 combines with J gene TRBJ1-2; D is perhaps TRBD1 (5 bases). CDR1 is SEHNR and CDR2 is FQNEAQ in the germline V gene (reference sequence). V was shortened by 1 base and J by 4 bases, with 13 bases between the two germline ends. The CDR3 contains 15 residues. The CDR3 DNA is TGTGCCAGCAGCTTAGAACGACAGACCTTCTATGGCTACACCTTC. This gives the protein CASSLERQTFYGYTF.

The CDR3, as DNA: TGTGCCAGCAGTGCCGGGACAGTCTACGAGCAGTACTTC. Amino acid sequence: CASSAGTVYEQYF. The chain is built from TRBV6-6 and TRBJ2-7; 7 bases match TRBD1. V lost 5 bases to trimming and J lost 3 bases; unmatched junction nucleotides: 4. The CDR3 length is 13 residues. Germline values: CDR1 MNHNY, CDR2 SVGAGI (reference sequence).

This rearrangement joins TRBV9 to TRBJ1-1; no clear D. V was cut by 0 bases and J by 6 bases, with 15 bases left in between. Germline loops: CDR1 SGDLS, CDR2 YYNGEE. This CDR3 has 15 residues. The CDR3 protein is CASSVGGGPPPEAFF. The CDR3 region has the DNA TGTGCCAGCAGCGTAGGAGGCGGCCCCCCCCCTGAAGCTTTCTTT. The variable domain in full, completed from reference TRBV9 and TRBJ1-1, reads DSGVTQTPKHLITATGQRVTLRCSPRSGDLSVYWYQQSLDQGLQFLIQYYNGEERAKGNILERFSAQQFPDLHSELNLSSLELGDSALYFCASSVGGGPPPEAFFGQGTRLTVV.